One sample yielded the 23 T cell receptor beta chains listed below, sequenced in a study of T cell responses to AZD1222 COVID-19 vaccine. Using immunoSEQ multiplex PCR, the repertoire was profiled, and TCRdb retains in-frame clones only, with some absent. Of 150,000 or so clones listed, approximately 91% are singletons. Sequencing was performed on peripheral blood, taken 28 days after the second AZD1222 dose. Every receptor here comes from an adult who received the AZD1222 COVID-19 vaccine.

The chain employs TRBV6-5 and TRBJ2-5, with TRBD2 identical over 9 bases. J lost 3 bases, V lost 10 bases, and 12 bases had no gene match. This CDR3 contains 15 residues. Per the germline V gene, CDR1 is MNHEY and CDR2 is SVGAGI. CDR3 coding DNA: TGTGCCACCCTGTCCGCGGGAGGGCCGGAAGAGACCCAGTACTTC. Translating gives CATLSAGGPEETQYF.

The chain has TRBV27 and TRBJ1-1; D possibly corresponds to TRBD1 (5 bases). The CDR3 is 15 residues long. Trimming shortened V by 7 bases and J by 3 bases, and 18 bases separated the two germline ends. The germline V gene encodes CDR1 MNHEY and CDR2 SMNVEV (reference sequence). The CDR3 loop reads CASTPRWGKYTEAFF. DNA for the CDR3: TGTGCCAGCACCCCCCGGTGGGGGAAGTACACTGAAGCTTTCTTT.

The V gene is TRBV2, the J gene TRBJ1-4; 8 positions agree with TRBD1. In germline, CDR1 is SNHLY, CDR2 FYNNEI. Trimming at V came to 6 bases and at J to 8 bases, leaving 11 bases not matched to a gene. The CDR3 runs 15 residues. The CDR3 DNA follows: TGTGCCAGCAGGCAAATGACAGGGGTTGGCGAAAAACTGTTTTTT. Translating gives CASRQMTGVGEKLFF.

DNA for the CDR3: TGTGCCAGCAGCTTGACAGGGGGCTCAGGCGAGCAGTACTTC. The encoded protein is CASSLTGGSGEQYF. This chain uses TRBV5-4 with TRBJ2-7, with TRBD1 identical over 9 bases. The CDR3 is made up of 14 amino acids. CDR1 is SGHNT and CDR2 is YYREEE in the germline V gene (reference sequence). With 1 base clipped from V and 6 bases from J, the junction kept 5 bases outside the gene matches.

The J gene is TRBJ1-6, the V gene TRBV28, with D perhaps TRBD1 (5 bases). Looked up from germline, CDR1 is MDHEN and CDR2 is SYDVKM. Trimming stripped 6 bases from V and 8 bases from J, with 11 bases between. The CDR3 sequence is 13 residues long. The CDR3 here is CASRDKGYSPLHF. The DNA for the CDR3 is TGTGCCAGCAGGGACAAGGGGTATTCACCCCTCCACTTT.

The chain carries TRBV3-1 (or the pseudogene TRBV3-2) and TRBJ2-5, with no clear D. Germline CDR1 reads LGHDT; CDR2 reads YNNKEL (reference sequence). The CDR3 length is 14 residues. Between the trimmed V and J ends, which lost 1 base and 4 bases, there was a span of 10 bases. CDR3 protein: CASSQGSEGETQYF. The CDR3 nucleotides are TGTGCCAGCAGCCAAGGGTCGGAAGGAGAGACCCAGTACTTC.

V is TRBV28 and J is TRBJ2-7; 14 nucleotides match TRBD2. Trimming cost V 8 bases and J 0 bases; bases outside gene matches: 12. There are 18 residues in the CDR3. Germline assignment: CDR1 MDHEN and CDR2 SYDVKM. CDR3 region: CASEGTSGGRTYSYEQYF. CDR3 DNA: TGTGCCAGCGAAGGGACTAGCGGGGGCAGAACCTACTCCTACGAGCAGTACTTC.

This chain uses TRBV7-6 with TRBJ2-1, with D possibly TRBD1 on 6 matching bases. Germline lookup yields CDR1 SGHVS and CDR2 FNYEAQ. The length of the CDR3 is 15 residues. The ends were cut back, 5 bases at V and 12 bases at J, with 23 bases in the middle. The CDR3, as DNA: TGTGCCAGCAGCGAGGAGGACAGAACTACAATGAGGCAGTTCTTC. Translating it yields CASSEEDRTTMRQFF.

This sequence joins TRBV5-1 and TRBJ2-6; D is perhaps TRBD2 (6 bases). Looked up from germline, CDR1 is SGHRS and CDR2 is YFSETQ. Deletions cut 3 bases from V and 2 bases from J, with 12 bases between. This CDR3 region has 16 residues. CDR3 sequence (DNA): TGCGCCAGCAGCTCGGGCGGGGCGGCTGGGGCCAACGTCCTGACTTTC. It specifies CASSSGGAAGANVLTF.

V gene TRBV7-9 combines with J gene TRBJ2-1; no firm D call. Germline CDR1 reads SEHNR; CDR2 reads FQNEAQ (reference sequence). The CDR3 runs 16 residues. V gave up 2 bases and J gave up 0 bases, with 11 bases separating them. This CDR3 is CASSLLGIVSYNEQFF. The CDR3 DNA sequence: TGTGCCAGCAGCTTACTGGGAATCGTCTCCTACAATGAGCAGTTCTTC.

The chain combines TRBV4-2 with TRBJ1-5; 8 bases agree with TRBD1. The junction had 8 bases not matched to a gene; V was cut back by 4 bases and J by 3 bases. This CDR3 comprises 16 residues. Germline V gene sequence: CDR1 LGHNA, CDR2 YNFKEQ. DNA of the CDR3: TGTGCCAGCAGCCTGACCGACAGGGGAGACAATCAGCCCCAGCATTTT. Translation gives CASSLTDRGDNQPQHF.

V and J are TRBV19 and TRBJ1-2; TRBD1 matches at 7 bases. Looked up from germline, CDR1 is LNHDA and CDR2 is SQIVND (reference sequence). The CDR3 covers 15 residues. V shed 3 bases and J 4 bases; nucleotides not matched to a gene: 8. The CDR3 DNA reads TGTGCCAGTAGTATGGCCTCGGCAGGGGGCTATGGCTACACCTTC. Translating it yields CASSMASAGGYGYTF.

The CDR3 spells CASSQGQGGTEAFF. The CDR3 coding sequence is TGCGCCAGCAGCCAAGGTCAGGGAGGCACTGAAGCTTTCTTT. The gene calls are TRBV4-1 and TRBJ1-1, with D possibly being TRBD1 (5 bases). The germline CDR1 and CDR2 sequences are MGHRA and YSYEKL. This CDR3 contains 14 residues. V was pared by 1 base and J by 4 bases, with 10 bases between.

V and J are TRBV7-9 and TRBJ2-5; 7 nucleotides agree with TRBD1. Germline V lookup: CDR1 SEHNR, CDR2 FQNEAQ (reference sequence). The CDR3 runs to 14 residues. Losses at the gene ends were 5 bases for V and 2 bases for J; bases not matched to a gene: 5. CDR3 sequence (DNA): TGTGCCAGCAGCCCTGGACAGGATCAAGAGACCCAGTACTTC. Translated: CASSPGQDQETQYF.

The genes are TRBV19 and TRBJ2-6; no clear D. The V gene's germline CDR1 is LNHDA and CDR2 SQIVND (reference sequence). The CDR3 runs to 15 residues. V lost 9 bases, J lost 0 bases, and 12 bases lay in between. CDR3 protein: CASNPGSSGANVLTF. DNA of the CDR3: TGTGCCAGCAACCCCGGTTCCTCTGGGGCCAACGTCCTGACTTTC.

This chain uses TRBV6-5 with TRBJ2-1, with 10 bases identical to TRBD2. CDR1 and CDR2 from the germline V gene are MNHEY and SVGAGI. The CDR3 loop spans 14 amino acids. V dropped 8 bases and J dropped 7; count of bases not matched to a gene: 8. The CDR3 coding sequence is TGTGCCAGCCGCGAGCGGGAGGGCGGTAATGAGCAGTTCTTC. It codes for CASREREGGNEQFF.

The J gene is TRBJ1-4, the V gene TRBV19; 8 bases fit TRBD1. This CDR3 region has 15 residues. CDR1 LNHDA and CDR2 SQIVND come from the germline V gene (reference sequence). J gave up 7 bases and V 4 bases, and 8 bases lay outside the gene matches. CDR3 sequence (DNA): TGTGCCAGTAGTACGAGACAGGGGTTTCGTGAAAAACTGTTTTTT. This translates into CASSTRQGFREKLFF. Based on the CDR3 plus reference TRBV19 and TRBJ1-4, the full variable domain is DGGITQSPKYLFRKEGQNVTLSCEQNLNHDAMYWYRQDPGQGLRLIYYSQIVNDFQKGDIAEGYSVSREKKESFPLTVTSAQKNPTAFYLCASSTRQGFREKLFFGSGTQLSVL.

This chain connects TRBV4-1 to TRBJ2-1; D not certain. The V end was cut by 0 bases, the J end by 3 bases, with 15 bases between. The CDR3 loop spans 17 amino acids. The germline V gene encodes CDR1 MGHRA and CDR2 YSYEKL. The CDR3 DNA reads TGCGCCAGCAGCCAAGAGGTACTCCGTTCAGGCTACAATGAGCAGTTCTTC. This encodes CASSQEVLRSGYNEQFF.

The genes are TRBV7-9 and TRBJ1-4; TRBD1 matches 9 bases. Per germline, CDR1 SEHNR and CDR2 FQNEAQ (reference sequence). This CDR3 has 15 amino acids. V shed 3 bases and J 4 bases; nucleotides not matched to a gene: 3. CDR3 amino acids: CASSFGDRVNEKLFF. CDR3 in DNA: TGTGCCAGCAGCTTTGGGGACAGGGTTAATGAAAAACTGTTTTTT.

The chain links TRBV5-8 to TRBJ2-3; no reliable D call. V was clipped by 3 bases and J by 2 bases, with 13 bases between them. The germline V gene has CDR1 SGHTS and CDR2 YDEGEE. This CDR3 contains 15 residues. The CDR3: CASSSASRNTDTQYF. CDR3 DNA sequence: TGTGCCAGCAGCTCTGCCAGCCGCAACACAGATACGCAGTATTTT.

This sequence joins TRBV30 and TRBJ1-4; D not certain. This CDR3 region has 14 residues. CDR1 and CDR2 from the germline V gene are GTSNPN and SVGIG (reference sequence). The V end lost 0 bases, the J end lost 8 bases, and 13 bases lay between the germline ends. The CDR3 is CAWSVRGWREKLFF. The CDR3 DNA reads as TGTGCCTGGAGTGTACGAGGGTGGAGGGAAAAACTGTTTTTT.

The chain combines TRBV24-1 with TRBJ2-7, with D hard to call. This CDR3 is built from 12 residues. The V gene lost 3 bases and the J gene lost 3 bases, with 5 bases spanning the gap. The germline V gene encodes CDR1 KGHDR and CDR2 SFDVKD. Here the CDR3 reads CATSDANYEQYF. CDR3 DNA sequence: TGTGCCACCAGTGATGCGAACTACGAGCAGTACTTC.

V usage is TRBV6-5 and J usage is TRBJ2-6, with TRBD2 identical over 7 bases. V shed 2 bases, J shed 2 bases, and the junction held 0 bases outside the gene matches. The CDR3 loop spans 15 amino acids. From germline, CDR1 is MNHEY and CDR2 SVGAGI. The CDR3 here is CASSYRGAGANVLTF. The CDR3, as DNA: TGTGCCAGCAGTTACCGGGGGGCTGGGGCCAACGTCCTGACTTTC.